The rows below give T cell receptor beta chains drawn from one sample of a study of shared clonotypes between healthy human individuals. The protocol was immunoSEQ multiplex PCR, while the TCRdb copy is restricted to in-frame clones and leaves out a portion. The sample includes 2 million to 2.5 million clones, approximately 95% of them seen just once. Material: naive CD4+ T cells from PBMCs. Receptors originate from a man aged 18 to 30 in good health. Some clones in this sample may be carry-over from other donors' samples. Both conserved end residues are part of each CDR3. Fields, in order: clone size, V gene, CDR3 protein. Not every row has a clone size; where given, it reads once, few, many or a size class.

abundance: .
v_gene: TRBV6-6
CDR3aa: CASKGTSGYEQYF

abundance: .
v_gene: TRBV11-2
CDR3aa: CASSTTGAPYGYTF

abundance: .
v_gene: TRBV4-3
CDR3aa: CASSQRGTLGSYEQYF

abundance: .
v_gene: TRBV18
CDR3aa: CASSLPPGSTDTQYF

abundance: once
v_gene: TRBV6-5
CDR3aa: CASSYPDTAQYF

abundance: .
v_gene: TRBV28
CDR3aa: CASSLFREAIQYF

abundance: .
v_gene: TRBV30
CDR3aa: CAWSRTRDSLRPQHF

abundance: once
v_gene: TRBV28
CDR3aa: CASSLGGPGEKLFF

abundance: .
v_gene: TRBV27
CDR3aa: CASSLQRGSWDTQYF

abundance: .
v_gene: TRBV5-6
CDR3aa: CASSPASGSTDTQYF

abundance: .
v_gene: TRBV28
CDR3aa: CASRASGRASYNEQFF

abundance: once
v_gene: TRBV6-5
CDR3aa: CASSRQGANSPLHF

abundance: .
v_gene: TRBV5-1
CDR3aa: CASSLGWDTEAFF

abundance: once
v_gene: TRBV9
CDR3aa: CASSVGGTSYGLEQYF

abundance: .
v_gene: TRBV6-6
CDR3aa: CASSYSGLSQETQYF

abundance: .
v_gene: TRBV14
CDR3aa: CASSQYGQISGNTIYF

abundance: .
v_gene: TRBV5-1
CDR3aa: CASSLPGLETQYF

abundance: .
v_gene: TRBV6-1
CDR3aa: CASMRTRGTDTQYF

abundance: .
v_gene: TRBV28
CDR3aa: CASSSPWGGASYEQYF

abundance: .
v_gene: TRBV12-5
CDR3aa: CASGTGTSGSVTDTQYF

abundance: .
v_gene: TRBV29-1
CDR3aa: CSVEKDASTEAFF

abundance: .
v_gene: TRBV4-1
CDR3aa: CASSQDQSNEKLFF

abundance: once
v_gene: TRBV27
CDR3aa: CATKGEGGLRETQYF

abundance: .
v_gene: TRBV10-2
CDR3aa: CASRGSLYEQYF

abundance: .
v_gene: TRBV29-1
CDR3aa: CSVLDRGSYNEQFF

abundance: once
v_gene: TRBV29-1
CDR3aa: CSVVSPLHRGQEAFF

abundance: .
v_gene: TRBV20-1
CDR3aa: CSARHTEAFF

abundance: .
v_gene: TRBV27
CDR3aa: CASGQGYTEAFF

abundance: .
v_gene: TRBV6-6
CDR3aa: CASSYSQGASGYEQYF

abundance: .
v_gene: TRBV5-4
CDR3aa: CASSLGASLTDTQYF

abundance: .
v_gene: TRBV5-5
CDR3aa: CASSLGRFQPQHF

abundance: .
v_gene: TRBV6-5
CDR3aa: CASSTRDPRDQYF

abundance: .
v_gene: TRBV7-2
CDR3aa: CASSLRTGNTEAFF

abundance: .
v_gene: TRBV5-1
CDR3aa: CASSLEGHNQETQYF

abundance: once
v_gene: TRBV29-1
CDR3aa: CSYRRQPDNEKLFF

abundance: .
v_gene: TRBV7-2
CDR3aa: CASSLYRDTQYF

abundance: .
v_gene: TRBV29-1
CDR3aa: CSVGRDSNTGELFF

abundance: .
v_gene: TRBV6-6
CDR3aa: CASSYGTSRPTDTQYF

abundance: .
v_gene: TRBV7-2
CDR3aa: CASSLGGTSGYNEQFF

abundance: .
v_gene: TRBV29-1
CDR3aa: CSVGSSLNQPQHF

abundance: once
v_gene: TRBV5-1
CDR3aa: CASSSFSTGSYEQYF

abundance: .
v_gene: TRBV18
CDR3aa: CASSPGPSSYNEQFF

abundance: few
v_gene: TRBV30
CDR3aa: CAWRQTGQPQHF

abundance: .
v_gene: TRBV5-1
CDR3aa: CASSLAVLSGELFF

abundance: once
v_gene: TRBV5-1
CDR3aa: CASSPRSSGSPDTQYF